This T cell receptor (beta chain) stems from a study of OX40 agonist ivuxolimab in advanced cancers. Per the germline V gene, CDR1 is SGDLS and CDR2 is YYNGEE. This CDR3 contains 15 residues. Trimming shortened V by 2 bases and J by 4 bases, and 12 bases separated the two germline ends. Produced via immunoSEQ multiplex PCR; TCRdb's table is partial and in-frame only. The sample consists of 70,000 to 80,000 clones, around 94% of them appearing once. Specimen: CD4+ or CD8+ T cells sorted from blood, collected in a trial of the OX40 agonist ivuxolimab. V is TRBV9 and J is TRBJ1-4; D gene uncertain. This TCR came from an adult with an advanced solid tumor such as melanoma, head and neck, liver or kidney cancer. CDR3 region: CASSVRTGLNEKLFF. As DNA, the CDR3 is TGTGCCAGCAGCGTTCGGACCGGGCTTAATGAAAAACTGTTTTTT.